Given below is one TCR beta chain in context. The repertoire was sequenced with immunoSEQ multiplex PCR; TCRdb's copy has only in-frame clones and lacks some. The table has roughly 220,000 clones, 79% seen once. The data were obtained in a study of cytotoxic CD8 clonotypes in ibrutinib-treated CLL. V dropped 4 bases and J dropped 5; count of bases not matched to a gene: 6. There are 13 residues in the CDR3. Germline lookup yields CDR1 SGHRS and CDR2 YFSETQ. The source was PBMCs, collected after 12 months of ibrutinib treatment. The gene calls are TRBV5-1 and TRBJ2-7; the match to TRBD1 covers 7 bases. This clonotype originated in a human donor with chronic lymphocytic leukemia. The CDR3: CASSLGTDNEQYF. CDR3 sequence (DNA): TGCGCCAGCAGCCTGGGGACAGACAACGAGCAGTACTTC.